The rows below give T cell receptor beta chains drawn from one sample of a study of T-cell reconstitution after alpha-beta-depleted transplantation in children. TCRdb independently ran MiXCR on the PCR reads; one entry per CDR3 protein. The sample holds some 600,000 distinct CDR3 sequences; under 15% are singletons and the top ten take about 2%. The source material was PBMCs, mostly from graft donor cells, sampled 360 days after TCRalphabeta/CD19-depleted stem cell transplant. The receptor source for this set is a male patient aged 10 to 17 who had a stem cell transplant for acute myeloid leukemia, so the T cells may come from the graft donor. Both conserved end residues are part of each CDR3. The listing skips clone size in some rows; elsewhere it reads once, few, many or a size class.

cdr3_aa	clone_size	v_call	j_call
CASSQDSPWTNSPLHF	.	TRBV14	TRBJ1-6
CASSLRQGLETQYF	few	TRBV7-6	TRBJ2-5
CASSPLAGVQQQETQYF	.	TRBV18	TRBJ2-5
CASSLRGGVAVSYNEQFF	.	TRBV28	TRBJ2-1
CASSPYRNEKLFF	.	TRBV5-6	TRBJ1-4
CASSLQGANVLTF	few	TRBV7-9	TRBJ2-6
CSARRGTGGIYEQYF	many	TRBV20-1	TRBJ2-7
CSSTPAGGIDTDTQYF	many	TRBV20-1	TRBJ2-3
CASSQHFGGNYGYTF	.	TRBV14	TRBJ1-2
CASSESLGGGYGYTF	few	TRBV9	TRBJ1-2
CACTSGANVLTF	many	TRBV30	TRBJ2-6
CATSGVTANTGELFF	few	TRBV24-1	TRBJ2-2
CSMGGSADTQYF	.	TRBV29-1	TRBJ2-3
CASSYFGQGNYGYTF	.	TRBV6-2/TRBV6-3	TRBJ1-2
CASSVGGETYEQYF	many	TRBV9	TRBJ2-7
CASRVTSGRPESQETQYF	.	TRBV11-2	TRBJ2-5
CSARATYEQYF	many	TRBV20-1	TRBJ2-7
CSAGRTGGEQYF	few	TRBV20-1	TRBJ2-7
CASSFGGLAVPSTQAAGYEQYF	few	TRBV7-2	TRBJ2-7
CASLTSGIDNEQFF	few	TRBV7-9	TRBJ2-1
CASSLGSATYNEQFF	.	TRBV7-3	TRBJ2-1
CASSQPIGDTQYF	.	TRBV4-3	TRBJ2-3
CSAGTSGSRTYNEQFF	many	TRBV20-1	TRBJ2-1
CASSQGRFGRESYNEQFF	.	TRBV14	TRBJ2-1
CAWSLGGLVNEQFF	few	TRBV30	TRBJ2-1
CASSTGTATNEQFF	.	TRBV28	TRBJ2-1